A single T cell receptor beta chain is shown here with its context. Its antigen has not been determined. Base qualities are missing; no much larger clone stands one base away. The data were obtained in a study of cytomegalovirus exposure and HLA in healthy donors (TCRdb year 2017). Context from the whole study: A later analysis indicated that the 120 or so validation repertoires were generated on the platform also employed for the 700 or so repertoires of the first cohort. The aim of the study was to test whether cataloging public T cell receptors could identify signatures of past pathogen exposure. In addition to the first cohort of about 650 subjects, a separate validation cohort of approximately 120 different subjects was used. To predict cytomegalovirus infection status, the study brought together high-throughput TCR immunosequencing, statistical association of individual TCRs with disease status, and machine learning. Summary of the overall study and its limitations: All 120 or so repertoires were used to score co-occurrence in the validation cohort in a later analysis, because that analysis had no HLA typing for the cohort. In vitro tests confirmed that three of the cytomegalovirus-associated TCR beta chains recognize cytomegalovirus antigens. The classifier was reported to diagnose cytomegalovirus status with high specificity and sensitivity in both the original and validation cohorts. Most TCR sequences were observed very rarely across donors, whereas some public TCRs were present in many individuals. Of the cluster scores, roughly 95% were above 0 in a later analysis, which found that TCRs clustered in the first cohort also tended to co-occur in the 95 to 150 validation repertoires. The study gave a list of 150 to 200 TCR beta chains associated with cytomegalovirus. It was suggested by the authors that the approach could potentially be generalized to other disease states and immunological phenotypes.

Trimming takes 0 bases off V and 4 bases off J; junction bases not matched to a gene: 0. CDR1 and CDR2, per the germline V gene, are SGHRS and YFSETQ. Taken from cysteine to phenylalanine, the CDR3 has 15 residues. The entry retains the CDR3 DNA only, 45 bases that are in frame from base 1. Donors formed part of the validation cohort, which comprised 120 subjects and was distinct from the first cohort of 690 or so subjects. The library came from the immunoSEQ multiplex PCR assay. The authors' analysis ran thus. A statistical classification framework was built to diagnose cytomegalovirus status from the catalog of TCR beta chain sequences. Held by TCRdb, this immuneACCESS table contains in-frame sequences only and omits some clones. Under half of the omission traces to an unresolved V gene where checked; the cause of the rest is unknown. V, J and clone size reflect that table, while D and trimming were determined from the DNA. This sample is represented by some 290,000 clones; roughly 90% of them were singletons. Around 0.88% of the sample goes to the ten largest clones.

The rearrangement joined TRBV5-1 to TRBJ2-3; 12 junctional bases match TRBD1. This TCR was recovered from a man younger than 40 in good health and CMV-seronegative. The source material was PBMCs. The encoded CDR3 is CASSLGDRGPDTQYF. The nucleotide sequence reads TGCGCCAGCAGCTTGGGGGACAGGGGGCCAGATACGCAGTATTTT.